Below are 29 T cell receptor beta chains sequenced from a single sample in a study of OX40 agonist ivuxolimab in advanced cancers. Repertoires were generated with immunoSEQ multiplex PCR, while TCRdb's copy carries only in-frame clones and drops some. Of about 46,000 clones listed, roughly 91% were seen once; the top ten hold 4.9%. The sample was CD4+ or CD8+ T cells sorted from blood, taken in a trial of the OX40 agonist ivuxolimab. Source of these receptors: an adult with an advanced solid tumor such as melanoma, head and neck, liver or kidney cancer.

The CDR3 coding sequence is TGTGCCAGCAGCGTCCGGGCCTTCGATGAGCAGTTCTTC. It codes for CASSVRAFDEQFF. V gene TRBV9 combines with J gene TRBJ2-1; D gene unclear. V was trimmed by 2 bases and J by 8 bases, leaving 11 bases between them. The CDR3 contains 13 residues. Germline V lookup: CDR1 SGDLS, CDR2 YYNGEE.

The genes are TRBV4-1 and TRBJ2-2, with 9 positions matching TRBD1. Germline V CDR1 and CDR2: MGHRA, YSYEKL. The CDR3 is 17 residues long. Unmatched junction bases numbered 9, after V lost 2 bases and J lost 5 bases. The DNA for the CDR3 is TGCGCCAGCAGCCAACACTCAGGGACAGGGATAACCGGGGAGCTGTTTTTT. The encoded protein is CASSQHSGTGITGELFF.

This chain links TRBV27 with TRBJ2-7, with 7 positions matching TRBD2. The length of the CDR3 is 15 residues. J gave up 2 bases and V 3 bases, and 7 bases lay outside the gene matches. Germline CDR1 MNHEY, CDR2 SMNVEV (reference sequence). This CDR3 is CASSLGSGTTYEQYF. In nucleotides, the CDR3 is TGTGCCAGCAGTTTGGGGTCCGGGACTACCTACGAGCAGTACTTC.

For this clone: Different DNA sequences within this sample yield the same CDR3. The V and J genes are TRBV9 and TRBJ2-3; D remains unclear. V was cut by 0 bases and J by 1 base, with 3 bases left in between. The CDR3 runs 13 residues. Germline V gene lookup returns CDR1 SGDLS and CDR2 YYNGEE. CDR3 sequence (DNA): TGTGCCAGCAGCGTAGGCGGCACAGATACGCAGTATTTT. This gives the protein CASSVGGTDTQYF. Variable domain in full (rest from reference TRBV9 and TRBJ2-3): DSGVTQTPKHLITATGQRVTLRCSPRSGDLSVYWYQQSLDQGLQFLIQYYNGEERAKGNILERFSAQQFPDLHSELNLSSLELGDSALYFCASSVGGTDTQYFGPGTRLTVL.

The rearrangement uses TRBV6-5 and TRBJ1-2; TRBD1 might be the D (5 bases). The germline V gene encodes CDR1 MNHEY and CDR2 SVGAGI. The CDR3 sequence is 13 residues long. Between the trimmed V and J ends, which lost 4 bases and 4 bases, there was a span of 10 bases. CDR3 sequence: CASSSGGGYGYTF. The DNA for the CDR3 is TGTGCCAGCAGTTCTGGTGGGGGCTATGGCTACACCTTC.

CDR3 DNA sequence: TGTGCCAGCAGTTTGATAGCGGAGGCCACAGATACGCAGTATTTT. Translating it yields CASSLIAEATDTQYF. This chain connects TRBV28 to TRBJ2-3; tentative D call: TRBD2 (6 bases). Trimming pared 3 bases from V and 2 bases from J, leaving 12 bases between. Germline CDR1 reads MDHEN; CDR2 reads SYDVKM. This CDR3 comprises 15 residues.

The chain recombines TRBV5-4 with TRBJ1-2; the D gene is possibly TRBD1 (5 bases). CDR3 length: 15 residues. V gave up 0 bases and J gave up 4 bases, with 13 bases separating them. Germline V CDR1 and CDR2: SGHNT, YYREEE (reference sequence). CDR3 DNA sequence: TGTGCCAGCAGCTTGGGCGAGGGGACCATCTATGGCTACACCTTC. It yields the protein CASSLGEGTIYGYTF. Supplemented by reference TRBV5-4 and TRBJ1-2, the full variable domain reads ETGVTQSPTHLIKTRGQQVTLRCSSQSGHNTVSWYQQALGQGPQFIFQYYREEENGRGNFPPRFSGLQFPNYSSELNVNALELDDSALYLCASSLGEGTIYGYTFGSGTRLTVV.

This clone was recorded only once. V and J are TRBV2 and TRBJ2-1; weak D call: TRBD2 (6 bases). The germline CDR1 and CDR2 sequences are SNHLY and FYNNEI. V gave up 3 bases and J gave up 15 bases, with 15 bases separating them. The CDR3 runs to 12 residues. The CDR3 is CASSDWREVTFF. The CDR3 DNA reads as TGTGCCAGCAGTGACTGGAGGGAGGTGACGTTCTTC. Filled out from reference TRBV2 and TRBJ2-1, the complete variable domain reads EPEVTQTPSHQVTQMGQEVILRCVPISNHLYFYWYRQILGQKVEFLVSFYNNEISEKSEIFDDQFSVERPDGSNFTLKIRSTKLEDSAMYFCASSDWREVTFFGPGTRLTVL.

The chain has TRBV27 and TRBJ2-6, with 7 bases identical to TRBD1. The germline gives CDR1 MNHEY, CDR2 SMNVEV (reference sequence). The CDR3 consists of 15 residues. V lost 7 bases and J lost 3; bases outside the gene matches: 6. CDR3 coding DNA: TGTGCCAGCACCAGACAGGGTCATGGGGCCAACGTCCTGACTTTC. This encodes CASTRQGHGANVLTF.

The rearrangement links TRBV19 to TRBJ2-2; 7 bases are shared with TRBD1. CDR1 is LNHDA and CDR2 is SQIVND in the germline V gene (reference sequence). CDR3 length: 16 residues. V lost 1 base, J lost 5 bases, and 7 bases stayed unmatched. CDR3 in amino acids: CASSIAPGTETGELFF. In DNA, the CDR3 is TGTGCCAGTAGTATAGCTCCCGGGACAGAGACCGGGGAGCTGTTTTTT.

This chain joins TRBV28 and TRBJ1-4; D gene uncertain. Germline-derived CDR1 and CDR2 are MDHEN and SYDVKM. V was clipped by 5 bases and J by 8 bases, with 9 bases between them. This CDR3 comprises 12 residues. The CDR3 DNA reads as TGTGCCAGCAGTCCGTTCAGGGAAAAACTGTTTTTT. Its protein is CASSPFREKLFF.

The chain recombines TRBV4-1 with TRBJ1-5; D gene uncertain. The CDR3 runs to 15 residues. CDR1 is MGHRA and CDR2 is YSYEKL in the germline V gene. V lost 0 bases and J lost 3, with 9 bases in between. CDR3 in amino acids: CASSQDSADNQPQHF. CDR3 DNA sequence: TGCGCCAGCAGCCAAGACTCAGCAGACAATCAGCCCCAGCATTTT.

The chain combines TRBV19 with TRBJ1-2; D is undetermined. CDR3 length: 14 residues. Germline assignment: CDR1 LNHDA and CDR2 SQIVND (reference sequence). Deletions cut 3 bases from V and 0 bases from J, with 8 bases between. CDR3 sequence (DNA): TGTGCCAGTAGTATCTTCGGATCTAACTATGGCTACACCTTC. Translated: CASSIFGSNYGYTF.

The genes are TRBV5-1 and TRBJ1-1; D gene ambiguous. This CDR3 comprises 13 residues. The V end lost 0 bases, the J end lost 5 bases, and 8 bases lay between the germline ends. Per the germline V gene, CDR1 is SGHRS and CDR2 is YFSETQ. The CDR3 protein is CASSLGYTTEAFF. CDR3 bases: TGCGCCAGCAGCTTGGGTTATACTACTGAAGCTTTCTTT. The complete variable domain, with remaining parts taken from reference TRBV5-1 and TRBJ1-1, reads KAGVTQTPRYLIKTRGQQVTLSCSPISGHRSVSWYQQTPGQGLQFLFEYFSETQRNKGNFPGRFSGRQFSNSRSEMNVSTLELGDSALYLCASSLGYTTEAFFGQGTRLTVV.

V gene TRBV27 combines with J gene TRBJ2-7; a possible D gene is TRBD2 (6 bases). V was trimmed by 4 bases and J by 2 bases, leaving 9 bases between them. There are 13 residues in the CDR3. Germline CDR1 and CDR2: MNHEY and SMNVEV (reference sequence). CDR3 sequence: CASSSGGAYEQYF. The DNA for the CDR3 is TGTGCCAGCAGTTCCGGGGGAGCCTACGAGCAGTACTTC.

The CDR3 sequence: CASSERGATAQLYGYTF. The CDR3 DNA reads TGTGCCAGCAGTGAAAGGGGGGCGACAGCTCAGCTCTATGGCTACACCTTC. V and J are TRBV6-1 and TRBJ1-2, with D maybe TRBD1 (6 bases). The V end lost 2 bases, the J end lost 4 bases, and 20 bases lay between the germline ends. The CDR3 runs to 17 residues. Looked up from germline, CDR1 is MNHNS and CDR2 is SASEGT.

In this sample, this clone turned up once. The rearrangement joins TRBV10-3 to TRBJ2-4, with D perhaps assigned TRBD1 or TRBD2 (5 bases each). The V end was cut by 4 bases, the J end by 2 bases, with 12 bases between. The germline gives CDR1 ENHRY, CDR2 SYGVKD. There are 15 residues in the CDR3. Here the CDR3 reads CAISAGEGPKNIQYF. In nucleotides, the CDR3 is TGTGCCATCAGTGCTGGCGAGGGGCCCAAAAACATTCAGTACTTC.

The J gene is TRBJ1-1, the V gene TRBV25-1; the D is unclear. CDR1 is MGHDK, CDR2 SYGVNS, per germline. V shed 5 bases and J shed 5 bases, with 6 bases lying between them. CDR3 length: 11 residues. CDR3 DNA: TGTGCCAGCAGTCGTCGTACTGAAGCTTTCTTT. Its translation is CASSRRTEAFF.

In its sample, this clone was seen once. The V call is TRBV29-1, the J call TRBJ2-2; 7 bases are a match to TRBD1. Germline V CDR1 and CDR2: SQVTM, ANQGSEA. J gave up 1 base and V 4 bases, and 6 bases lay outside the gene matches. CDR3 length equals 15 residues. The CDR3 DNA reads TGCAGCGTTGTTGTTAACAGGGGGAACACCGGGGAGCTGTTTTTT. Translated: CSVVVNRGNTGELFF.

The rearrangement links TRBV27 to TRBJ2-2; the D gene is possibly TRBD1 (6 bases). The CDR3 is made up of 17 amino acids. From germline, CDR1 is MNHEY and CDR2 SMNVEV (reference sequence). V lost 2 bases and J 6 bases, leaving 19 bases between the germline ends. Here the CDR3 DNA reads TGTGCCAGCAGTTTAGGCCCTGGGGTTGGGGGCTCCGGGGAGCTGTTTTTT. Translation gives CASSLGPGVGGSGELFF.

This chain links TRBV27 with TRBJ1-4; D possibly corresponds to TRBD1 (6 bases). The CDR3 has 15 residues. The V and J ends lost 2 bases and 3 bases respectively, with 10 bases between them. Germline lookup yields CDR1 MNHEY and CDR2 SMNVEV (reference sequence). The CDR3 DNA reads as TGTGCCAGCAGTTTAGGGGGGGGGCCTAATGAAAAACTGTTTTTT. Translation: CASSLGGGPNEKLFF.

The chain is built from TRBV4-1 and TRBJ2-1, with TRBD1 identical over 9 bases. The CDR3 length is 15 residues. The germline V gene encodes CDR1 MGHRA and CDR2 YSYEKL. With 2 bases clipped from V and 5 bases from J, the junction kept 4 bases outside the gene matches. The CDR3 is CASSQNRGLNNEQFF. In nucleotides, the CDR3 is TGCGCCAGCAGCCAAAACAGGGGGCTAAACAATGAGCAGTTCTTC.

CDR3 sequence (DNA): TGTGCCAGCAGCGCCCTCCCGCAAGAAGAGACCCAGTACTTC. Amino acids: CASSALPQEETQYF. V and J are TRBV27 and TRBJ2-5; D remains ambiguous. CDR3 length: 14 amino acids. Germline CDR1 MNHEY, CDR2 SMNVEV (reference sequence). V was shortened by 6 bases and J by 3 bases, with 14 bases between the two germline ends.

CDR3 in amino acids: CASSQDRSFRTEAFF. The CDR3 nucleotides are TGCGCCAGCAGCCAAGATAGATCCTTTAGGACTGAAGCTTTCTTT. The rearrangement uses TRBV4-1 and TRBJ1-1; D gene ambiguous. Germline V lookup: CDR1 MGHRA, CDR2 YSYEKL. The V gene lost 0 bases and the J gene lost 5 bases, with 13 bases spanning the gap. The CDR3 runs 15 residues.

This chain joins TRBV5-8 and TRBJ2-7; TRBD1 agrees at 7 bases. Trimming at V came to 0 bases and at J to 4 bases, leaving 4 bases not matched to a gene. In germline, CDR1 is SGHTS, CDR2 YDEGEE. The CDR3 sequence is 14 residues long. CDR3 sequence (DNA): TGTGCCAGCAGCTTGGAGGGACAGCATTACGAGCAGTACGTC. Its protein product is CASSLEGQHYEQYV.

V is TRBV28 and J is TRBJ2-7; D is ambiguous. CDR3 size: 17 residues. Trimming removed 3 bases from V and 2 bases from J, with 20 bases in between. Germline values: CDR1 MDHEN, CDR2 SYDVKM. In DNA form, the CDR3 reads TGTGCCAGCAGTTTGCCGTCAATACGCACGTGGACCTACGAGCAGTACGTC. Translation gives CASSLPSIRTWTYEQYV.

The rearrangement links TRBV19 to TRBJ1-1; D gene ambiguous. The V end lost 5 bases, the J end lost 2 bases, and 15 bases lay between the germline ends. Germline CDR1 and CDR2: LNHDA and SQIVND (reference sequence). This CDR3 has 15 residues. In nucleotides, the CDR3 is TGTGCCAGTAGTTCCTCCCCCTATGTAAACACTGAAGCTTTCTTT. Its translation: CASSSSPYVNTEAFF.

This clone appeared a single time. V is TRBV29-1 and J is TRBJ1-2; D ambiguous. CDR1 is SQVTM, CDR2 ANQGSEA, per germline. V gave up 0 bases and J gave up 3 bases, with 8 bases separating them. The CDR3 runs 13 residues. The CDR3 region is CSVEELGDYGYTF. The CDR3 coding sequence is TGCAGCGTTGAAGAGCTTGGGGACTATGGCTACACCTTC.

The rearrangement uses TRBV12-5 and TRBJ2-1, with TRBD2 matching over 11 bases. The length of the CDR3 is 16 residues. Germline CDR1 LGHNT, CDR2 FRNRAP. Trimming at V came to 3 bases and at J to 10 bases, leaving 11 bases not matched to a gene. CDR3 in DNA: TGTGCTAGTGGTTTCACAAAGTTTAGCGGGAGGGAGGAGCAGTTCTTC. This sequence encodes CASGFTKFSGREEQFF.